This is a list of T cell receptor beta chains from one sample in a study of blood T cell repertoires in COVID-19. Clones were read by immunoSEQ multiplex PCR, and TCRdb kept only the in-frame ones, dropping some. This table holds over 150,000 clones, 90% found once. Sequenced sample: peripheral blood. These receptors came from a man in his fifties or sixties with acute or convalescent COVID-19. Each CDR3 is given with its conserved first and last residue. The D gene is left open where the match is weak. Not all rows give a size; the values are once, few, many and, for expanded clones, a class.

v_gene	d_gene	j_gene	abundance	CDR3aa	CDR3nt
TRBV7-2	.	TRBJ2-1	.	CASSLVRAGGEFF	TGTGCCAGCAGCTTAGTGAGGGCGGGTGGGGAGTTCTTC
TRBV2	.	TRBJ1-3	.	CASRQDYSGNTIYF	TGTGCCAGCAGACAGGATTACTCTGGAAACACCATATATTTT
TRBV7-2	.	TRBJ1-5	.	CASSQRAGYSNQPQHF	TGTGCCAGCAGTCAACGTGCAGGCTATAGCAATCAGCCCCAGCATTTT
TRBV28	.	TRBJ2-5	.	CAHSRSGTQYF	TGTGCCCATTCGCGCTCAGGGACCCAGTACTTC
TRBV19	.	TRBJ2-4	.	CASKDGGLRNIQYF	TGTGCCAGTAAAGATGGGGGACTTAGAAACATTCAGTACTTC
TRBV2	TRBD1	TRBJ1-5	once	CASTRDRRGPQHF	TGTGCCAGCACCCGGGACAGGCGGGGGCCCCAGCATTTT
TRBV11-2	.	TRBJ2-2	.	CASSLNRLGQMNTGELFF	TGTGCCAGCAGCTTAAACCGACTGGGTCAAATGAACACCGGGGAGCTGTTTTTT
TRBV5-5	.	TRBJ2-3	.	CASSLAPTSFSDTQYF	TGTGCCAGCAGCTTGGCCCCCACTAGCTTCTCAGATACGCAGTATTTT
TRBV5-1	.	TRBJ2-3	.	CASSRGWGGGSTDTQYF	TGCGCCAGCAGCCGGGGGTGGGGCGGAGGGAGCACAGATACGCAGTATTTT
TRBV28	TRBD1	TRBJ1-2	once	CASSFGQGLGYTF	TGTGCCAGCAGTTTCGGACAGGGTCTTGGCTACACCTTC
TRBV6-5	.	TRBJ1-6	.	CASTNTGNSPLHF	TGTGCCAGCACTAACACGGGAAATTCACCCCTCCACTTT
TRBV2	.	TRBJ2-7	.	CASKVGAGEQYF	TGTGCCAGTAAGGTGGGGGCGGGCGAGCAGTACTTC
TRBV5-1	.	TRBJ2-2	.	CASSLARQNTGELFF	TGCGCCAGCAGCTTGGCTCGACAGAACACCGGGGAGCTGTTTTTT
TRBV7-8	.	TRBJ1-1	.	CASSLGFGQSDVNTEAFF	TGTGCCAGCAGCTTAGGCTTCGGACAATCCGATGTGAACACTGAAGCTTTCTTT
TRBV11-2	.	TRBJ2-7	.	CASSQFEQYF	TGTGCCAGCAGCCAGTTCGAGCAGTACTTC
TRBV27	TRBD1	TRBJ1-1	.	CASSFPTRQGMVEAFF	TGTGCCAGCAGTTTTCCAACACGACAGGGAATGGTTGAAGCTTTCTTT
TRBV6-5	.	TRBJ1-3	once	CASGKQGTGNTIYF	TGTGCCAGCGGAAAACAGGGAACTGGAAACACCATATATTTT
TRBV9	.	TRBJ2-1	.	CASSRRLDSEQFF	TGTGCCAGCAGCCGGAGACTAGATAGTGAGCAGTTCTTC
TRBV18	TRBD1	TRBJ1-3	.	CASSSTGTDHTIYF	TGTGCCAGCTCATCTACTGGGACAGACCACACCATATATTTT
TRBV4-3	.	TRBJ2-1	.	CASSLTDINEQFF	TGCGCCAGCAGCCTAACAGACATTAATGAGCAGTTCTTC
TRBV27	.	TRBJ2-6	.	CASSSVVSGANVLTF	TGTGCCAGCAGTTCGGTGGTCTCTGGGGCCAACGTCCTGACTTTC
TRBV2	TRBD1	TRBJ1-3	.	CASSMDRAFGNTIYF	TGTGCCAGCAGTATGGACAGGGCCTTCGGAAACACCATATATTTT
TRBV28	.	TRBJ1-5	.	CASSSGGVDQPQHF	TGTGCCAGCAGTTCCGGGGGGGTTGATCAGCCCCAGCATTTT
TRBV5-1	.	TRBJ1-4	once	CASSFTQATNEKLFF	TGCGCCAGCAGCTTCACGCAGGCAACTAATGAAAAACTGTTTTTT
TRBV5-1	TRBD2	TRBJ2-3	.	CASSLGVAGSTDTQYF	TGCGCCAGCAGCTTGGGAGTAGCGGGGAGCACAGATACGCAGTATTTT
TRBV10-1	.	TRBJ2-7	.	CASSAWTRGMEEQYF	TGCGCCAGCAGTGCATGGACTCGGGGGATGGAAGAGCAGTACTTC
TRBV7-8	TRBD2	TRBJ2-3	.	CASSLSSSLAGLRTDTQYF	TGTGCCAGCAGCTTAAGTTCTAGTCTAGCGGGGCTTCGGACAGATACGCAGTATTTT
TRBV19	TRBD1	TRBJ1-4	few	CACTQGSNEKLFF	TGTGCCTGTACACAGGGGTCTAATGAAAAACTGTTTTTT
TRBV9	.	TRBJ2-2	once	CASSVGLTNTGELFF	TGTGCCAGCAGCGTAGGCCTAACGAACACCGGGGAGCTGTTTTTT
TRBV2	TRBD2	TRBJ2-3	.	CASIRTSGRVPDTQYF	TGTGCCAGCATTCGGACTAGCGGGAGGGTTCCAGATACGCAGTATTTT
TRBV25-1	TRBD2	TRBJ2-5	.	CASRGREGPGQYF	TGTGCCAGCAGGGGGCGGGAGGGCCCAGGCCAGTACTTC
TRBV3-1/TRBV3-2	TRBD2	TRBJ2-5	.	CASSQTTGGDQETQYF	TGTGCCAGCAGCCAAACCACGGGGGGGGATCAAGAGACCCAGTACTTC
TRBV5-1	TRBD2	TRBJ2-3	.	CATTTGRAIDTQYF	TGCGCCACCACTACCGGGAGGGCCATAGATACGCAGTATTTT
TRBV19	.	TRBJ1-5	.	CASSIVQGGQPQHF	TGTGCCAGTAGTATAGTACAGGGCGGCCAGCCCCAGCATTTT
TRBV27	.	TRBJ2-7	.	CASSSLLQGLYEQYF	TGTGCCAGCAGTTCTCTCCTCCAGGGCCTTTACGAGCAGTACTTC
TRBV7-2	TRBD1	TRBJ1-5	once	CASSLQDRAQPQHF	TGTGCCAGCAGTTTACAGGACAGGGCACAGCCCCAGCATTTT
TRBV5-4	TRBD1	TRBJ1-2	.	CASSLGQGRGGYTF	TGTGCCAGCAGCTTGGGACAGGGGAGAGGTGGCTACACCTTC
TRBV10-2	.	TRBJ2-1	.	CASSEDPRGEQFF	TGCGCCAGCAGTGAGGACCCCCGGGGTGAGCAGTTCTTC
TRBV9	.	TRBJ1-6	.	CASSTRVVSPLHF	TGTGCCAGCAGCACCCGGGTAGTCTCACCCCTCCACTTT
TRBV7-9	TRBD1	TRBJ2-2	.	CASSLKGAWLFF	TGTGCCAGCAGCTTGAAGGGGGCATGGCTGTTTTTT
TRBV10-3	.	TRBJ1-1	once	CAIRRQGNTEAFF	TGTGCCATCAGACGCCAGGGGAACACTGAAGCTTTCTTT
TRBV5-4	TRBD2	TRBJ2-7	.	CASSKGTSGPREQYF	TGTGCCAGCAGCAAAGGGACTAGCGGACCTCGCGAGCAGTACTTC
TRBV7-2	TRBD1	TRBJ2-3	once	CASSLAGRGSTTDTQYF	TGTGCCAGCAGCTTAGCCGGCAGGGGGTCCACCACAGATACGCAGTATTTT
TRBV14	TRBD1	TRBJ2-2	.	CASSQRTGATGELFF	TGTGCCAGCAGCCAACGGACAGGGGCCACCGGGGAGCTGTTTTTT
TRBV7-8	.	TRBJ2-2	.	CASSLADYPGELFF	TGTGCCAGCAGCTTAGCTGACTACCCCGGGGAGCTGTTTTTT
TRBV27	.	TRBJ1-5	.	CASSIVGGQPQHF	TGTGCCAGCAGTATCGTAGGGGGTCAGCCCCAGCATTTT
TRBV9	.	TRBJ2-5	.	CASSVGMGHIETQYF	TGTGCCAGCAGCGTAGGGATGGGACATATCGAGACCCAGTACTTC
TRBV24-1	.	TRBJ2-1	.	CATSPERVNEQFF	TGTGCCACCAGTCCCGAGAGGGTCAATGAGCAGTTCTTC